This entry is about one T cell receptor (beta chain). Its specificity is unknown. The entry originates in a study of cytomegalovirus exposure and HLA in healthy donors. Study-wide points: A later analysis linked a missense DCLRE1C variant to TCR beta V- and J-gene trimming.

This CDR3 region has 15 residues. V shed 4 bases, J shed 7 bases, and the junction held 11 bases outside the gene matches. Germline CDR1 reads SGHDT; CDR2 reads YYEEEE. This cohort consisted of healthy bone marrow donors. Both 60 Vbeta primers and 13 Jbeta primers went into the PCR. In the authors' methods: The count from a later analysis was tens of millions of unique TCR beta chains, around 10 million of them shared. The method was immunoSEQ multiplex PCR; TCRdb's version includes in-frame clones alone and lacks a portion of them. V, J and clone size were drawn from that table, and D and trimming were deduced from the DNA. This table has about 120,000 clones, 60% to 80% appearing once.

Sequencing input: PBMCs. V is TRBV5-6 and J is TRBJ1-5; TRBD1 matches at 7 bases. The TCR was taken from a male donor in good health and CMV-seronegative. The CDR3 sequence is CASSEMTGMEQPQHF. CDR3 DNA: TGTGCCAGCAGCGAAATGACAGGGATGGAACAGCCCCAGCATTTT.